This T cell receptor (beta chain) was identified during a study of T cell changes during pregnancy in multiple sclerosis. Sequencing used immunoSEQ multiplex PCR; TCRdb keeps in-frame clones, though not all of them. The sample records tens of thousands of clones, more than 90% being singletons. Germline lookup yields CDR1 MNHEY and CDR2 SVGAGI. V lost 8 bases and J lost 5, with 13 bases in between. The CDR3 totals 13 residues. This clone appeared a few times. The rearrangement uses TRBV6-5 and TRBJ1-5; D is undetermined. The clonotype comes from a female donor with multiple sclerosis, enrolled in a pregnancy study. The sequencing used CD8+ T cells from peripheral blood mononuclear cells, collected in the third trimester of pregnancy. In nucleotides, the CDR3 is TGTGCCAGCGGTTTCGGGTCCGATCAGCCCCAGCATTTT. Its protein product is CASGFGSDQPQHF.